This T cell receptor beta chain was sequenced during a study of Graves' ophthalmopathy and Graves' hyperthyroidism. Study results and caveats: With 70.59% sensitivity and roughly 72% specificity, the model predicted ophthalmopathy progression.

The trim removed 5 bases at V and 3 bases at J, leaving 5 bases unmatched. Germline assignment: CDR1 SEHNR and CDR2 FQNEAQ (reference sequence). The CDR3 has 14 amino acids. This clonotype was seen repeatedly, ten times or more. Its cognate antigen is unknown. The study excluded patients with other autoimmune diseases, uncontrolled infections, pregnancy or lactation. Clinicians diagnosed using symptoms, serum thyroxine, TRAb, thyroid ultrasound and orbital computed tomography. CDR3 regions of TCR beta were amplified from RNA transcripts. RT-PCR in the first round used HTBI primers; a second-round multiplex PCR followed. Via MiXCR, TCRdb re-called the multiplex PCR reads, giving one row per CDR3 protein. The data contain hundreds of thousands of distinct CDR3 sequences, 35% to 50% of them singletons.

Sequenced input: peripheral blood. The clonotype originates from an adult man with Graves' ophthalmopathy. The chain joins TRBV7-9 to TRBJ1-2; 8 positions match TRBD1. For the CDR3, the DNA is TGTGCCAGCAGCACCCCGGGACAGGACTATGGCTACACCTTC. Its translation is CASSTPGQDYGYTF.